The next 18 T cell receptor beta chains were all read from a single sample in a study of T cells in Graves' hyperthyroidism and ophthalmopathy. From RNA transcripts, TCR beta CDR3 regions were amplified. The TCR CDR3 was amplified in a first-round RT-PCR using the HTBI primer set. TCRdb recomputed calls from the multiplex PCR reads with MiXCR, one row per CDR3 protein. The sample contains about 290,000 distinct CDR3 sequences, approximately 14% of which appear only once. The sample consisted of blood. The source of these receptors is a woman aged 40 to 50 with Graves' hyperthyroidism.

In this sample, this clonotype turned up many times. The J gene is TRBJ2-1, the V gene TRBV29-1; 7 positions agree with TRBD2. V lost 6 bases to trimming and J lost 5 bases; unmatched junction nucleotides: 10. This CDR3 is built from 14 residues. The germline V gene has CDR1 SQVTM and CDR2 ANQGSEA. The CDR3 sequence is CSVKTGGGHNEQFF. For the CDR3, the DNA is TGCAGCGTCAAAACGGGCGGGGGACACAATGAGCAGTTCTTC.

Comment on this clonotype: Possible read error: a much larger clone is one base away. The rearrangement joins TRBV10-3 to TRBJ2-7; no clear D. Germline V gene sequence: CDR1 ENHRY, CDR2 SYGVKD. V gave up 2 bases and J gave up 3 bases, with 5 bases separating them. CDR3 length equals 12 residues. The CDR3 coding sequence is TGTGCCATCAGTGAGGCCAACTACGAGCAGTACTTC. Amino acid sequence: CAISEANYEQYF.

This clonotype was seen at least ten times. The chain combines TRBV10-3 with TRBJ2-1; no clear D. The germline gives CDR1 ENHRY, CDR2 SYGVKD. This CDR3 has 19 amino acids. Trimming took off 5 bases at V and 5 bases at J, with 28 bases between the two ends. The CDR3 loop is CAISTFTPNNLAAHNEQFF. CDR3 in DNA: TGTGCCATCAGTACGTTCACACCCAATAACTTAGCCGCGCACAATGAGCAGTTCTTC.

A word on this clonotype: This may come from a read error, since a much larger clone is one base off. The chain uses TRBV6-2 or TRBV6-3 and TRBJ2-5; 7 bases agree with TRBD1. The V gene's germline CDR1 is MNHEY and CDR2 SVGEGT. J gave up 4 bases and V 5 bases, and 10 bases lay outside the gene matches. This CDR3 has 15 amino acids. The CDR3 coding sequence is TGTGCCAGCAGTGAACCACAGGGGTTTACAGAGACCCAGTACTTC. It is translated as CASSEPQGFTETQYF.

This clonotype was picked up many times. The J gene is TRBJ2-3, the V gene TRBV7-8; weak D call: TRBD2 (6 bases). Germline CDR1 SGHVS, CDR2 FQNEAQ. Trimming stripped 8 bases from V and 4 bases from J, with 16 bases between. The CDR3 contains 14 residues. Here the CDR3 reads CASLPPTGADTQYF. The CDR3 DNA sequence: TGTGCCAGCCTCCCCCCGACGGGAGCAGATACGCAGTATTTT. The complete variable domain, with remaining parts taken from reference TRBV7-8 and TRBJ2-3, reads GAGVSQSPRYKVAKRGQDVALRCDPISGHVSLFWYQQALGQGPEFLTYFQNEAQLDKSGLPSDRFFAERPEGSVSTLKIQRTQQEDSAVYLCASLPPTGADTQYFGPGTRLTVL.

The sample holds many counts of this clonotype. The gene calls are TRBV5-8 and TRBJ2-4; tentatively, D is TRBD1 or TRBD2 (6 bases each). Trimming removed 3 bases at V and 3 bases at J, with 16 bases between. Germline CDR1 and CDR2: SGHTS and YDEGEE. CDR3 length: 16 residues. CDR3 loop: CASSSEGGGGKNIQYF. The CDR3 nucleotides read TGTGCCAGCAGCTCGGAGGGGGGAGGAGGCAAAAACATTCAGTACTTC.

This clonotype turned up a few times. The chain recombines TRBV7-3 with TRBJ1-2; D gene ambiguous. Germline V gene data show CDR1 as SGHTA and CDR2 as FQGTGA. The CDR3 is made up of 13 amino acids. V was pared by 1 base and J by 2 bases, with 5 bases between. The CDR3 sequence is CASSLKKNYGYTF. CDR3 DNA sequence: TGTGCCAGCAGCTTAAAAAAGAACTATGGCTACACCTTC.

The CDR3 nucleotides are TGTGCCAGCAGTCCCTTGGAAAACACAGATACGCAGTATTTT. Protein: CASSPLENTDTQYF. The genes are TRBV27 and TRBJ2-3, with no clear D. From germline, CDR1 is MNHEY and CDR2 SMNVEV (reference sequence). Trimming shortened V by 5 bases and J by 2 bases, and 11 bases separated the two germline ends. The CDR3 spans 14 residues.

In this sample, this clonotype turned up a few times. CDR3 in amino acids: CASSPLSRPRGNSPLHF. The CDR3 nucleotides are TGTGCCAGCAGCCCCTTATCTCGACCTCGGGGCAATTCACCCCTCCACTTT. V is TRBV7-8 and J is TRBJ1-6, with D possibly TRBD1 on 5 matching bases. Trimming stripped 5 bases from V and 7 bases from J, with 21 bases between. CDR3 length: 17 residues. CDR1 is SGHVS and CDR2 is FQNEAQ in the germline V gene.

This clonotype was recorded many times. The V call is TRBV20-1, the J call TRBJ1-1; D is undetermined. V was cut by 0 bases and J by 7 bases, with 6 bases left in between. Germline CDR1 reads DFQATT; CDR2 reads SNEGSKA (reference sequence). The CDR3 consists of 11 residues. CDR3 loop: CSARDPVEAFF. Written as DNA, the CDR3 is TGCAGTGCTAGAGATCCAGTTGAAGCTTTCTTT.

In this sample, this clonotype turned up many times. V is TRBV7-9 and J is TRBJ2-7; 11 bases are shared with TRBD1. The CDR3 sequence is 15 residues long. Germline CDR1 SEHNR, CDR2 FQNEAQ (reference sequence). Trimming took 4 bases from V and 7 from J; bases not matched to a gene: 9. The CDR3 sequence is CASSYAGQGEREQYF. Written as DNA, the CDR3 is TGTGCCAGCAGCTACGCGGGACAGGGGGAACGGGAGCAGTACTTC.

Ten or more counts support this clonotype. This chain links TRBV7-9 with TRBJ2-1, with 9 bases fitting TRBD2. The CDR3 is made up of 17 amino acids. The J segment lost 1 base and the V segment lost 1 base, leaving 5 bases of the junction unmatched. Germline assignment: CDR1 SEHNR and CDR2 FQNEAQ (reference sequence). CDR3 loop: CASSLVVREGSYNEQFF. In DNA, the CDR3 is TGTGCCAGCAGCTTAGTAGTGCGGGAGGGGTCCTACAATGAGCAGTTCTTC.

A remark on this clonotype: Possible read error: a much larger clone is one base away. The rearrangement joins TRBV6-1 to TRBJ1-2; no definite D call. Trimming stripped 4 bases from V and 4 bases from J, with 10 bases between. CDR3 size: 13 residues. CDR1 is MNHNS, CDR2 SASEGT, per germline. The CDR3 coding sequence is TGTGCCAGCAGTGGCCGGGCAACCTATGGCTACACCTTC. This sequence encodes CASSGRATYGYTF.

The table lists this clonotype with many counts. This chain connects TRBV27 to TRBJ1-1; no clear D gene. This CDR3 comprises 13 residues. V lost 3 bases and J lost 6, with 11 bases in between. Germline CDR1 is MNHEY and CDR2 is SMNVEV (reference sequence). The CDR3 reads CASSFPPPSEAFF. The CDR3 DNA reads TGTGCCAGCAGTTTTCCCCCCCCTTCTGAAGCTTTCTTT.

This clonotype was observed many times. The V gene is TRBV12-3 or TRBV12-4, the J gene TRBJ1-1, with 9 bases matching TRBD1. This CDR3 is built from 14 residues. V shed 5 bases, J shed 8 bases, and the junction held 9 bases outside the gene matches. CDR3 protein: CASSPRDRAGEAFF. CDR3 in DNA: TGTGCCAGCAGTCCCCGGGACAGGGCCGGGGAAGCTTTCTTT.

This clonotype has a count of ten or more. This sequence joins TRBV5-1 and TRBJ1-1, with D perhaps TRBD1 (5 bases). This CDR3 is built from 14 residues. The ends were cut back, 5 bases at V and 1 base at J, with 12 bases in the middle. The V gene's germline CDR1 is SGHRS and CDR2 YFSETQ. CDR3 loop: CASRPQEGNTEAFF. CDR3 coding DNA: TGCGCCAGCAGACCACAGGAGGGGAACACTGAAGCTTTCTTT.

This clonotype has only a few counts. The V gene is TRBV5-8, the J gene TRBJ1-1; D call uncertain. Trimming took off 5 bases at V and 0 bases at J, with 11 bases between the two ends. Germline loops: CDR1 SGHTS, CDR2 YDEGEE. The CDR3 contains 14 residues. In DNA, the CDR3 is TGTGCCAGCAGGAGGGATTTATTGAACACTGAAGCTTTCTTT. The encoded protein is CASRRDLLNTEAFF.

This clonotype was counted many times. The CDR3 nucleotides are TGTGCCAGCAGCATTGGCTTCAATGAGCAGTTCTTC. It codes for CASSIGFNEQFF. The J gene is TRBJ2-1, the V gene TRBV11-2; D is ambiguous. The V end was cut by 5 bases, the J end by 6 bases, with 8 bases between. There are 12 residues in the CDR3. Germline V gene sequence: CDR1 SGHAT, CDR2 FQNNGV.